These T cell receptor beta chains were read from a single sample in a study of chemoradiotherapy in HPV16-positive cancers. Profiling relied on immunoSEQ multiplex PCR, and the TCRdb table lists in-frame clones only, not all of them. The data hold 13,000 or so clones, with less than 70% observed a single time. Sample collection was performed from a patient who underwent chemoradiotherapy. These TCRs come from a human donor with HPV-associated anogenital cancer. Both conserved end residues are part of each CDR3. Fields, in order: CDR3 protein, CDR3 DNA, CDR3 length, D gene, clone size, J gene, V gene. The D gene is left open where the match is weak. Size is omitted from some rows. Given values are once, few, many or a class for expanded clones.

CDR3 protein: CASSPNSGDRSYNEQFF
CDR3 DNA: TGTGCCAGCTCACCAAACAGCGGGGACCGCTCCTACAATGAGCAGTTCTTC
CDR3 length: 17
D gene: TRBD2
clone size: few
J gene: TRBJ2-1
V gene: TRBV18

CDR3 protein: CASSTQNFNEKLFF
CDR3 DNA: TGTGCCAGCTCCACACAGAACTTTAATGAAAAACTGTTTTTT
CDR3 length: 14
D gene: .
clone size: .
J gene: TRBJ1-4
V gene: TRBV2

CDR3 protein: CASSRSPGETQYF
CDR3 DNA: TGTGCCAGCAGCCGATCACCTGGGGAGACCCAGTACTTC
CDR3 length: 13
D gene: .
clone size: .
J gene: TRBJ2-5
V gene: TRBV7-9

CDR3 protein: CATREGLATTEQYF
CDR3 DNA: TGCGCCACCCGGGAGGGACTAGCTACTACCGAGCAGTACTTC
CDR3 length: 14
D gene: TRBD2
clone size: .
J gene: TRBJ2-7
V gene: TRBV5-1

CDR3 protein: CASSPSWRARGASTDTQYF
CDR3 DNA: TGTGCCAGCTCACCAAGTTGGAGGGCCCGCGGGGCTAGCACAGATACGCAGTATTTT
CDR3 length: 19
D gene: .
clone size: .
J gene: TRBJ2-3
V gene: TRBV18

CDR3 protein: CASSLGQGIRYEQYF
CDR3 DNA: TGTGCCAGCAGCTTGGGGCAGGGGATAAGGTACGAGCAGTACTTC
CDR3 length: 15
D gene: .
clone size: .
J gene: TRBJ2-7
V gene: TRBV5-6

CDR3 protein: CASSLSVGTSGGATDTQYF
CDR3 DNA: TGTGCCAGCAGCTTATCGGTCGGGACTAGCGGGGGGGCAACAGATACGCAGTATTTT
CDR3 length: 19
D gene: TRBD2
clone size: .
J gene: TRBJ2-3
V gene: TRBV11-2

CDR3 protein: CASSISTGGAFGTEAFF
CDR3 DNA: TGTGCCAGTAGTATAAGCACAGGGGGAGCTTTCGGCACTGAAGCTTTCTTT
CDR3 length: 17
D gene: TRBD1
clone size: .
J gene: TRBJ1-1
V gene: TRBV19

CDR3 protein: CASSLSGQGANYGYTF
CDR3 DNA: TGTGCCAGCAGCTTGAGTGGACAGGGGGCGAACTATGGCTACACCTTC
CDR3 length: 16
D gene: TRBD1
clone size: .
J gene: TRBJ1-2
V gene: TRBV5-4

CDR3 protein: CAISIGSQRGAGEQFF
CDR3 DNA: TGTGCCATCAGTATTGGGTCCCAGCGGGGGGCTGGTGAGCAGTTCTTC
CDR3 length: 16
D gene: TRBD2
clone size: .
J gene: TRBJ2-1
V gene: TRBV10-3

CDR3 protein: CASSVATTIQETQYF
CDR3 DNA: TGTGCCAGCAGCGTAGCTACGACTATCCAAGAGACCCAGTACTTC
CDR3 length: 15
D gene: .
clone size: .
J gene: TRBJ2-5
V gene: TRBV9

CDR3 protein: CAISRDRDNSPLHF
CDR3 DNA: TGTGCCATCAGCCGGGACAGGGATAATTCACCCCTCCACTTT
CDR3 length: 14
D gene: TRBD1
clone size: few
J gene: TRBJ1-6
V gene: TRBV10-3

CDR3 protein: CASSQVGLAGNEQFF
CDR3 DNA: TGTGCCAGCAGCCAAGTGGGACTAGCGGGGAATGAGCAGTTCTTC
CDR3 length: 15
D gene: TRBD2
clone size: .
J gene: TRBJ2-1
V gene: TRBV4-2

CDR3 protein: CASSEDGNTIYF
CDR3 DNA: TGTGCCAGCAGTGAAGACGGAAACACCATATATTTT
CDR3 length: 12
D gene: .
clone size: .
J gene: TRBJ1-3
V gene: TRBV2